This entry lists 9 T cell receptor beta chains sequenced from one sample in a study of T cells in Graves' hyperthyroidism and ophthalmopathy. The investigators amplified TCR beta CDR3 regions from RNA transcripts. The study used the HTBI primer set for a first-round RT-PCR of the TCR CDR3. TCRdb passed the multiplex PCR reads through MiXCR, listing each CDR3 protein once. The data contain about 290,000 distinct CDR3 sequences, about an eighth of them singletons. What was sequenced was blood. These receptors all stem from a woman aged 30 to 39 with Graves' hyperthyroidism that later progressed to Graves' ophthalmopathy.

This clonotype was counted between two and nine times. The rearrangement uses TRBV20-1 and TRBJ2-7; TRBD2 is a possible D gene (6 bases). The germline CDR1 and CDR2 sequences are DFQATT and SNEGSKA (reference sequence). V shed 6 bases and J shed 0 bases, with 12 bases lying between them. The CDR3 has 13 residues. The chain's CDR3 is CSAKAGSSYEQYF. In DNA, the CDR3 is TGCAGTGCAAAAGCGGGCTCCTCCTACGAGCAGTACTTC.

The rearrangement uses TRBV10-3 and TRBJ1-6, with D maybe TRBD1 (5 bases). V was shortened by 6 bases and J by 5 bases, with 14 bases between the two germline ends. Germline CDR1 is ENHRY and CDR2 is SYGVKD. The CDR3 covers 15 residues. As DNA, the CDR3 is TGTGCCATCAGAGGCCGGGACGGTGATAATTCACCCCTCCACTTT. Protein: CAIRGRDGDNSPLHF.

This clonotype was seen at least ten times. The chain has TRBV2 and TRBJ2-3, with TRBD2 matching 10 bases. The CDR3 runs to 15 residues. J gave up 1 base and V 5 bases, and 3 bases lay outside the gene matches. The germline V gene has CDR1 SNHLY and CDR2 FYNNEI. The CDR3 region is CASSPTSGGTDTQYF. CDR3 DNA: TGTGCCAGCAGTCCAACTAGCGGGGGCACAGATACGCAGTATTTT.

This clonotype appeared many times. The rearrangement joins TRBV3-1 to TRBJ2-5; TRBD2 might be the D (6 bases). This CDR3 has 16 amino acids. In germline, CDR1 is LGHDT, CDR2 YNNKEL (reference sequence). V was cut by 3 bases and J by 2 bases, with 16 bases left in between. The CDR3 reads CASSHATGATQETQYF. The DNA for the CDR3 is TGTGCCAGCAGCCATGCGACGGGAGCTACTCAAGAGACCCAGTACTTC.

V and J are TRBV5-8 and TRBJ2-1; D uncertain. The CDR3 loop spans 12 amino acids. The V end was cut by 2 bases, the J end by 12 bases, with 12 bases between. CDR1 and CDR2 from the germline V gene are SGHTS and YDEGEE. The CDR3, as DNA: TGTGCCAGCAGCTTTGAGGCCCGGTCGCAGTTCTTC. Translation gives CASSFEARSQFF.

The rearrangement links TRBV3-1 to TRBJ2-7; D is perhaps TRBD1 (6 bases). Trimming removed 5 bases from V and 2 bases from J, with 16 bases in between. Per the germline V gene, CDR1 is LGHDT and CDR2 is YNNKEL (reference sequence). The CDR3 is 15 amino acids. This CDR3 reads CASSTGVTGPYEQYF. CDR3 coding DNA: TGTGCCAGCAGCACCGGGGTGACAGGTCCCTACGAGCAGTACTTC.

This CDR3 reads CASSSRQTNTGELFF. Written as DNA, the CDR3 is TGTGCCAGCAGCTCGCGACAGACGAACACCGGGGAGCTGTTTTTT. The chain employs TRBV7-9 and TRBJ2-2, with D possibly being TRBD1 (5 bases). Trimming took 4 bases from V and 0 from J, leaving 9 bases between them. This CDR3 has 15 residues. Germline-derived CDR1 and CDR2 are SEHNR and FQNEAQ (reference sequence).

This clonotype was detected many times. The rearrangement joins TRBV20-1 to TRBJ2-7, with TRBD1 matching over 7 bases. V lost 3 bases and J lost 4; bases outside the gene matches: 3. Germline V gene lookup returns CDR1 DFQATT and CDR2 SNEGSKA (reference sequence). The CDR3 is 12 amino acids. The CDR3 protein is CSASEGAYEQYF. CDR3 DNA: TGCAGTGCTAGCGAGGGGGCGTACGAGCAGTACTTC.

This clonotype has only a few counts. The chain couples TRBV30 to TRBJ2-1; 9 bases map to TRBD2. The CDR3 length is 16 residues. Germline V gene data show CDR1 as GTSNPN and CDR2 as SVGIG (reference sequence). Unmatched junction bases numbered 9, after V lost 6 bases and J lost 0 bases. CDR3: CACRTSGPSSYNEQFF. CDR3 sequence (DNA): TGTGCCTGTAGAACTAGCGGGCCTAGCTCCTACAATGAGCAGTTCTTC.